These 5 T cell receptor beta chains were sequenced from one sample in a study of T cell responses to AZD1222 COVID-19 vaccine (dated by TCRdb to 2020 to 2023). The library was generated by the immunoSEQ multiplex PCR assay. As stored in TCRdb, this immuneACCESS dataset retains in-frame rearrangements with V and J assigned. A fraction of the clones does not appear; measured against another copy, unresolved V genes explain less than half of the discrepancy, and the remainder lacks a known reason. Present in this sample are approximately 150,000 clones, roughly nine tenths of which were seen just once. The ten largest account for 5.1% of the sample. The intended sense of this specimen's time point label: baseline before first vaccination. The specimen was peripheral blood, collected on day 0 of AZD1222 vaccination. Receptors were obtained from an adult in good health.

The genes are TRBV18 and TRBJ2-2; the D is unclear. Germline V lookup: CDR1 KGHSH, CDR2 LQKENI. This CDR3 region has 13 residues. Deletions cut 3 bases from V and 4 bases from J, with 6 bases between. CDR3 nucleotides: TGTGCCAGCTCACCGACCAGCACCGGGGAGCTGTTTTTT. It codes for CASSPTSTGELFF.

This chain joins TRBV9 and TRBJ1-6; D is undetermined. Trimming removed 0 bases at V and 4 bases at J, with 5 bases between. The length of the CDR3 is 14 residues. Germline loops: CDR1 SGDLS, CDR2 YYNGEE. The CDR3 nucleotides read TGTGCCAGCAGCGTAGACCAATATAATTCACCCCTCCACTTT. Its translation: CASSVDQYNSPLHF. Full variable domain (remainder filled in from reference TRBV9 and TRBJ1-6): DSGVTQTPKHLITATGQRVTLRCSPRSGDLSVYWYQQSLDQGLQFLIQYYNGEERAKGNILERFSAQQFPDLHSELNLSSLELGDSALYFCASSVDQYNSPLHFGNGTRLTVT.

The chain is built from TRBV5-1 and TRBJ1-2, with a tentative D call TRBD1 (6 bases). Germline V gives CDR1 SGHRS, CDR2 YFSETQ. The CDR3 totals 14 residues. Trimming left V 2 bases short and J 3 bases short, with 11 bases between. CDR3 amino acids: CASSLTGRDYGYTF. Written as DNA, the CDR3 is TGCGCCAGCAGCTTAACAGGGAGAGACTATGGCTACACCTTC.

V and J are TRBV27 and TRBJ2-1; 12 nucleotides match TRBD2. The CDR3 extends over 16 amino acids. The germline CDR1 and CDR2 sequences are MNHEY and SMNVEV (reference sequence). After removal of 6 bases from V and 8 bases from J, the junction contained 11 bases not matched to a gene. CDR3 sequence: CASRPLAGGPGDEQFF. The CDR3 DNA follows: TGTGCCAGCAGGCCGCTAGCGGGAGGGCCGGGGGATGAGCAGTTCTTC.

The chain combines TRBV13 with TRBJ2-7, with D possibly being TRBD1 or TRBD2 (5 bases each). The V gene's germline CDR1 is PRHDT and CDR2 FYEKMQ (reference sequence). The CDR3 covers 14 residues. The ends were cut back, 3 bases at V and 3 bases at J, with 12 bases in the middle. The DNA for the CDR3 is TGTGCCAGCAGCTTGAGGGACCACAACTACGAGCAGTACTTC. This translates into CASSLRDHNYEQYF.